What follows is one TCR beta chain and its context. Its antigen is not identified. The data belong to a study of early T cells in non-severe SARS-CoV-2 infection. Study-wide results and limits: VDJdb-based annotation leaned toward anti-spike CD8 responses and missed private and CD4 specificities.

Each single cDNA molecule received a unique molecular identifier. TCRdb re-called the 5' RACE reads through MiXCR, storing one row per CDR3 protein. The sample consists of under 35,000 distinct CDR3 sequences, around 5.2% of them appearing once. This CDR3 has 12 amino acids. The V gene end was trimmed by 8 bases and the J gene end by 9 bases; junction bases not matched to a gene: 6. The germline gives CDR1 MNHEY, CDR2 SVGEGT. The clonotype comes from an adult who was a healthcare worker with PCR-confirmed SARS-CoV-2 infection or an uninfected control (not recorded which). The V gene is TRBV6-2 or TRBV6-3, the J gene TRBJ2-1, with 8 nucleotides matching TRBD2. Sequenced sample: whole blood. In nucleotides, the CDR3 is TGTGCCAGCGGGCCGGGGGGGCCTGAGCAGTTCTTC. Protein product: CASGPGGPEQFF.